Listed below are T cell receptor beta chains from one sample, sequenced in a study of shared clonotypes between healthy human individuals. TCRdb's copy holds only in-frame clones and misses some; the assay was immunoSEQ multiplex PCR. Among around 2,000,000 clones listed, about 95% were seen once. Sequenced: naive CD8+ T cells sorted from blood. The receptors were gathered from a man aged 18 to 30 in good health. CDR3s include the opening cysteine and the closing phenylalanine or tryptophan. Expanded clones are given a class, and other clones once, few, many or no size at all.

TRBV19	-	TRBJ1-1	CASSRETGNTEAFF
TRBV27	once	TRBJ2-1	CASSWGLANEQFF
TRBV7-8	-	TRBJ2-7	CASSLARGGDYEQYF
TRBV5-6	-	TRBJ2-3	CASSISGGLPSTDTQYF
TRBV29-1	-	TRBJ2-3	CSVRGGGSDTQYF
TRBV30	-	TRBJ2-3	CAWSFSGHTDTQYF
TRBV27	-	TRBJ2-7	CASSLLGEVYEQYF
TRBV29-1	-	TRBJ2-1	CSADPGLAGEQGMNEQFF
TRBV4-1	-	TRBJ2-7	CASSLRAGAYYEQYF
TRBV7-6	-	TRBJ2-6	CASSLGYTEAGTASGANVLTF
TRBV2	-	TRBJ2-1	CASSPRSNEQFF
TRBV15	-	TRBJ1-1	CATSTFPNWPNTEAFF
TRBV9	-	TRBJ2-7	CASSVGLAGGPDYEQYF
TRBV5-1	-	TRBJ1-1	CASSLGLVQGVDTEAFF
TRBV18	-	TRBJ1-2	CASSPGQGNYGYTF
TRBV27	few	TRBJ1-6	CASSRVLGTGASPLHF
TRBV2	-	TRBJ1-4	CASSSGVTTNEKLFF
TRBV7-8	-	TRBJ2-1	CASSLGLARNEQFF
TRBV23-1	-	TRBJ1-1	CASSQLEGSNTEAFF
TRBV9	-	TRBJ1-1	CASSVGPSLEAFF
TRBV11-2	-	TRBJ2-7	CASSFGTGSSYEQYF
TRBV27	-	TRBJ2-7	CASSPTRTYEQYF
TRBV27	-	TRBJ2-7	CASSLGPSYEQYF
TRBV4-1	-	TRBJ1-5	CASSQGTGTQPQHF
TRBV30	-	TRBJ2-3	CAWNRGSTSTDTQYF
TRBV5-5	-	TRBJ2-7	CATGQGAFEQYF
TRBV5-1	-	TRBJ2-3	CASSLGLAGGGTDTQYF
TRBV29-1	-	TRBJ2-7	CSALGSGTGSYEQYF
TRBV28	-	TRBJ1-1	CASSRDRAKLNTEAFF
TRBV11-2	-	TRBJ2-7	CASSETTSPYEQYF
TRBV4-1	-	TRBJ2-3	CASSQEPSGADTQYF
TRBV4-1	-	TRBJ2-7	CASSQVEDSYEQYF
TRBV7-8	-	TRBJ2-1	CASSLGLAGGPWFEQFF
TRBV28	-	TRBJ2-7	CASRSTGFDYEQYF
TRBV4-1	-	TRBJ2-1	CASSHPGGMNEQFF
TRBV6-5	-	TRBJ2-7	CASSYSTGTASYEQYF
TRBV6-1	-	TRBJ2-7	CASEGARYEQYF
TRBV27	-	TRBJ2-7	CASSPELTGAYEQYF
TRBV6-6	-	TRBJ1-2	CASSDRDYGYTF
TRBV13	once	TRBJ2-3	CASSPPLGPLAGGYTQYF
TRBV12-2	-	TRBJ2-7	CASRSLATGTFPYPYEQYF
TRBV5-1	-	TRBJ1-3	CASSFGENSGNTIYF
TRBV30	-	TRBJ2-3	CAWSLVSGGAVDTQYF
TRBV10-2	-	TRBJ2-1	CASTTGQGDEQFF
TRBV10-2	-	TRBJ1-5	CASSESNQPQHF
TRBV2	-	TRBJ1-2	CASSEGGATIRNYGYTF
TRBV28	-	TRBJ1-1	CASSLSTEAFF
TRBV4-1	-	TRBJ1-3	CASSLDRGAGNTIYF